This T cell receptor (beta chain) stems from a study of Ad26.COV2.S vaccination and SARS-CoV-2 variants. The overall study: The study gave Ad26.COV2.S intramuscularly, once or twice 56 days apart. Study results and limitations: It is possible that the TCR breadth and depth analyses underestimated the total T cell responses. People who got the vaccine or the placebo had similar non-spike TCR breadth. After vaccination, substantial breadth of spike-specific CD8+ and CD4+ responses was reported.

The length of the CDR3 is 17 residues. V shed 4 bases and J 4 bases; nucleotides not matched to a gene: 12. Germline CDR1 reads SGHDT; CDR2 reads YYEEEE. Treatment here: roughly 18 received Ad26.COV2.S at low or high dose, single or two shots; about five received placebo; per-sample allocation not given. Repertoires come from day 63 after the first vaccine or placebo injection. Some clones are missing from TCRdb's copy, which holds only in-frame ones; the method was immunoSEQ multiplex PCR. The table has roughly 450,000 clones, 90% seen once. To note about this clone: Antigen: not known.

The sequencing here drew on peripheral blood, taken in a trial of Ad26.COV2.S vaccine versus placebo. This sequence joins TRBV5-6 and TRBJ2-1; the match to TRBD1 covers 9 bases. The TCR comes from a person aged 18-60 years who received the Ad26.COV2.S COVID-19 vaccine or a placebo. As DNA, the CDR3 is TGTGCCAGCAGCACAACGAGGGGGACAGGGCCTTACAATGAGCAGTTCTTC. Translated: CASSTTRGTGPYNEQFF.